The clone carrying this T cell receptor beta chain showed up just once. Germline V gives CDR1 LNHDA, CDR2 SQIVND (reference sequence). This CDR3 comprises 13 residues. Trimming removed 6 bases at V and 0 bases at J, with 6 bases between. The repertoire was sequenced with immunoSEQ multiplex PCR; TCRdb's copy has only in-frame clones and lacks some. Of over 30,000 clones listed, approximately 91% were seen once; the top ten hold around 2.8%. The data stem from a study of T cell changes during pregnancy in multiple sclerosis. The chain uses TRBV19 and TRBJ2-1; D is perhaps TRBD2 (6 bases). Sequencing used CD4+ T cells from peripheral blood mononuclear cells, obtained in the third trimester of pregnancy. The sequence derives from a female donor in good health, enrolled as a control in a pregnancy study. The CDR3 nucleotides read TGTGCCAGTAGCGGGAGCTCCTACAATGAGCAGTTCTTC. Amino acids: CASSGSSYNEQFF.